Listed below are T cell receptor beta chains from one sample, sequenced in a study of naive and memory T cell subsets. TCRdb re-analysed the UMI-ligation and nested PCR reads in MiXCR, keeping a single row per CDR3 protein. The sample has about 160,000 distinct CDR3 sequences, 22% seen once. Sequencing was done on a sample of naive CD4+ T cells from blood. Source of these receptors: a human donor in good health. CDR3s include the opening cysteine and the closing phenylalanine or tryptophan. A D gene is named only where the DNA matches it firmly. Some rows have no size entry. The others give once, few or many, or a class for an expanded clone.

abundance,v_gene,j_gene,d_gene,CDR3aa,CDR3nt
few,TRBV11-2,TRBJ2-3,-,CASSYYRTITDTQYF,TGTGCCAGCAGCTACTATAGGACAATCACAGATACGCAGTATTTT
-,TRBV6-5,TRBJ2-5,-,CASSYRPPGHSKETQYF,TGTGCCAGCAGTTACCGTCCGCCGGGACACTCTAAAGAGACCCAGTACTTC
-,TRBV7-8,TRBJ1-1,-,CARSPRDGLEAFF,TGTGCCAGAAGCCCCCGGGACGGACTTGAAGCTTTCTTT
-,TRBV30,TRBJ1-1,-,CAWSVGMNTEAFF,TGTGCCTGGAGTGTGGGGATGAACACTGAAGCTTTCTTT
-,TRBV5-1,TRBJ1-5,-,CASSSEGSGQPQHF,TGCGCCAGCAGCTCGGAGGGGAGTGGACAGCCCCAGCATTTT
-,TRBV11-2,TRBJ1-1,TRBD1,CASSPHRVQGAEAFF,TGTGCCAGCAGCCCCCATAGGGTACAGGGGGCGGAAGCTTTCTTT
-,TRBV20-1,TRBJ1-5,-,CSASGNSNQPQHF,TGCAGTGCTTCAGGGAATAGCAATCAGCCCCAGCATTTT
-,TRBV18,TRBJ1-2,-,CASSPAGSQSYGYTF,TGTGCCAGCTCACCAGCAGGTTCCCAATCCTATGGCTACACCTTC
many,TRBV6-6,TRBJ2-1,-,CASSHGSNEQFF,TGTGCCAGCAGTCACGGATCAAATGAGCAGTTCTTC
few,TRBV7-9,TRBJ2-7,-,CASSFAGITYEQYF,TGTGCCAGCAGCTTTGCGGGAATTACCTACGAGCAGTACTTC
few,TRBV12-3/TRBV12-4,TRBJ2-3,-,CASSLRDSDTQYF,TGTGCCAGCAGTTTAAGGGACTCAGATACGCAGTATTTT
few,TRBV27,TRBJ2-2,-,CASNPGELFF,TGTGCCAGCAACCCCGGGGAGCTGTTTTTT
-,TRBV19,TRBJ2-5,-,CASTDGAAGQETQYF,TGTGCCAGTACCGACGGGGCGGCGGGCCAAGAGACCCAGTACTTC
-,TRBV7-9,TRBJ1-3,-,CASSLDSIGGPGNTIYF,TGTGCCAGCAGCTTAGACAGCATTGGGGGCCCTGGAAACACCATATATTTT
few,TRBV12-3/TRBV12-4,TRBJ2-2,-,CATRKAGELFF,TGTGCCACCAGGAAAGCCGGGGAGCTGTTTTTT
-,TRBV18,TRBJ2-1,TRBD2,CASSLKLADTYNEQFF,TGTGCCAGCTCACTAAAACTAGCGGATACCTACAATGAGCAGTTCTTC
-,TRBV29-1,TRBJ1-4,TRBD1,CSVDEGAGEKLFF,TGCAGCGTTGACGAGGGGGCGGGTGAAAAACTGTTTTTT
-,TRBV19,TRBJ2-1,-,CASSEGGLGGNEQFF,TGTGCCAGTAGCGAAGGGGGGCTCGGGGGCAATGAGCAGTTCTTC
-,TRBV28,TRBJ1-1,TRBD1,CASRETGGKSTEAFF,TGTGCCAGCAGGGAGACAGGGGGTAAATCGACTGAAGCTTTCTTT
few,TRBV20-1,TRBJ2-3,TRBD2,CSGSPLAGVSDTQYF,TGCAGTGGGTCCCCCCTAGCGGGAGTCTCAGATACGCAGTATTTT
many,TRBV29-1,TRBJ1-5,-,CSVAKDSNQPQHF,TGCAGCGTTGCTAAAGATAGCAATCAGCCCCAGCATTTT
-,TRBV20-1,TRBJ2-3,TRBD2,CSWGRLAPSTDTQYF,TGCAGTTGGGGAAGACTAGCGCCCAGCACAGATACGCAGTATTTT
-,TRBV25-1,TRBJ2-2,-,CASSDLRAGELFF,TGTGCCAGCAGTGATCTCAGGGCCGGGGAGCTGTTTTTT
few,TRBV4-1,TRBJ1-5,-,CASSQGIQGRRYQPQHF,TGCGCCAGCAGCCAAGGCATACAGGGCCGGCGATATCAGCCCCAGCATTTT
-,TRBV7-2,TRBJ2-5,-,CASSGRQVPGETQYF,TGTGCCAGCAGCGGCCGTCAGGTCCCAGGGGAGACCCAGTACTTC
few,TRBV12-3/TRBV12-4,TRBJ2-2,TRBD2,CASNPGLANPGELFF,TGTGCCAGCAACCCGGGACTAGCGAACCCCGGGGAGCTGTTTTTT
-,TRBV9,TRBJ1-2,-,CASSVESSDGYTF,TGTGCCAGCAGCGTAGAGTCCTCCGATGGCTACACCTTC
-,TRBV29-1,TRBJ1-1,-,CSVESVMNTEAFF,TGCAGCGTTGAGTCGGTCATGAACACTGAAGCTTTCTTT
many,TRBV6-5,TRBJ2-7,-,CASSYSGTSGNEQYF,TGTGCCAGCAGTTACTCAGGGACCTCGGGGAACGAGCAGTACTTC
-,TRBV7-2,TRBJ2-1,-,CASSLSWSSYNEQFF,TGTGCCAGCAGCTTATCGTGGAGCTCCTACAATGAGCAGTTCTTC
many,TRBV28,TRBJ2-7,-,CASSSRQSYEQYF,TGTGCCAGCAGCTCGCGGCAATCCTACGAGCAGTACTTC